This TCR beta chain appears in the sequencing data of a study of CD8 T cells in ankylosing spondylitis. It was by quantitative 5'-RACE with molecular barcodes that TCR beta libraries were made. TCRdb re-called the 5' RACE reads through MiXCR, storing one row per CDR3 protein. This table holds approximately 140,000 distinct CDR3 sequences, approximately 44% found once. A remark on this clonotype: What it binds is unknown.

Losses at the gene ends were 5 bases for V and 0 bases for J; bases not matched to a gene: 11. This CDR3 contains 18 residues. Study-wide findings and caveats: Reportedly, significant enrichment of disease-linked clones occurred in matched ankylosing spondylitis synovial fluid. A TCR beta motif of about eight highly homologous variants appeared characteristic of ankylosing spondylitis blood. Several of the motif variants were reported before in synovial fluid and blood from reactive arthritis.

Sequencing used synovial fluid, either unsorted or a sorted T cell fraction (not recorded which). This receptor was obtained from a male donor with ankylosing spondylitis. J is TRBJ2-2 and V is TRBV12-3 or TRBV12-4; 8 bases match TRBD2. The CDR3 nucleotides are TGTGCCAGCAGTCCGCCTTTCGGGAGGGCCGCGAACACCGGGGAGCTGTTTTTT. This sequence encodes CASSPPFGRAANTGELFF.